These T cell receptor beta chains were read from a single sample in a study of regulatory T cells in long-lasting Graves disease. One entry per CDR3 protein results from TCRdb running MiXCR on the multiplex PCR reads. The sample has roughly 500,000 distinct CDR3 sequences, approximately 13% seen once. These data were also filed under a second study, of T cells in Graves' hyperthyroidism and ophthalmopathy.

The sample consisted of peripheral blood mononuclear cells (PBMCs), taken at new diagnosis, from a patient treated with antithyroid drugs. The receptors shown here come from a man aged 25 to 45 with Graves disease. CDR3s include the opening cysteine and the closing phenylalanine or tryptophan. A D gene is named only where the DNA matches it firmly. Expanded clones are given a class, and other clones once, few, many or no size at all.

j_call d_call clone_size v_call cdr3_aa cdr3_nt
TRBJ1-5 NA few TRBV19 CASRSLGRDSNQPQHF TGTGCCAGTCGCTCCCTCGGACGGGATAGCAATCAGCCCCAGCATTTT
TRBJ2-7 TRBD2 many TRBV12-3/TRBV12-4 CASSSLGVGLASYEQYF TGTGCCAGCAGTTCTCTAGGGGTAGGACTAGCGTCCTACGAGCAGTACTTC
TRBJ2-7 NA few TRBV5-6 CASSLLVNSYEQYF TGTGCCAGCAGCTTGTTGGTTAACTCCTACGAGCAGTACTTC
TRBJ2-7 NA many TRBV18 CASSPRRDEQYF TGTGCCAGCTCACCAAGAAGGGATGAGCAGTACTTC
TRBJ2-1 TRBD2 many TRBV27 CASSLVAGSSYNEQFF TGTGCCAGCAGTTTAGTAGCGGGCAGCTCCTACAATGAGCAGTTCTTC
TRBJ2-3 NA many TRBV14 CASSQIPGPTRDTQYF TGTGCCAGCAGCCAAATCCCCGGTCCTACCCGCGATACGCAGTATTTT
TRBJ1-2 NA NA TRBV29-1 CSSGEGYGYTF TGCAGCTCTGGGGAGGGGTATGGCTACACCTTC
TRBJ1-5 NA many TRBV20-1 CSARDEGRRPQHF TGCAGTGCTAGAGATGAGGGCCGGCGGCCCCAGCATTTT
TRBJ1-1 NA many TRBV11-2 CASPGSGINTEAFF TGTGCCAGCCCCGGGTCCGGAATAAACACTGAAGCTTTCTTT
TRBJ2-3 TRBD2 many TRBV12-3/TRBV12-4 CASRSAGGTDTQYF TGTGCCAGCAGGTCAGCGGGAGGGACAGATACGCAGTATTTT
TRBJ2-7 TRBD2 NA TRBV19 CASSSPGTSGTNEQYF TGTGCCAGTAGTAGCCCCGGGACTAGCGGGACGAACGAGCAGTACTTC